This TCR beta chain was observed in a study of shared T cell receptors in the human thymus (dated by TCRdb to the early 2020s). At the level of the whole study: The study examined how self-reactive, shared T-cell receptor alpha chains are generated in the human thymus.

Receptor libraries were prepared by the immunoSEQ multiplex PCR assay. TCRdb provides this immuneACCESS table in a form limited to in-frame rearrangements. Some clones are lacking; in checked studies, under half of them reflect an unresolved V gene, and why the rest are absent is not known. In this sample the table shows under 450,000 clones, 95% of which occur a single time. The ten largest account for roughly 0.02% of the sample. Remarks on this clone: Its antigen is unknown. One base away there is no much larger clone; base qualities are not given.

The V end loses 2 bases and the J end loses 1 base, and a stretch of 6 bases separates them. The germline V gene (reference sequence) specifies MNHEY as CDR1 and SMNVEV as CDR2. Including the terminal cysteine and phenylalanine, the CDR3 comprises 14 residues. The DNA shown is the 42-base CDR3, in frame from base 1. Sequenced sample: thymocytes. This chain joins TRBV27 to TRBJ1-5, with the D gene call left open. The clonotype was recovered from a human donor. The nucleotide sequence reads TGTGCCAGCAGTTTAAGGTTCAGCAATCAGCCCCAGCATTTT. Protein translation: CASSLRFSNQPQHF.